These 26 T cell receptor beta chains originate from one sample sequenced in a study of cytomegalovirus exposure and HLA in healthy donors. This PCR relied on a set of 60 Vbeta primers and 13 Jbeta primers. Clones were read by immunoSEQ multiplex PCR, and TCRdb kept only the in-frame ones, dropping some. The sample yields approximately 160,000 clones, about four fifths seen once. Sequenced material: PBMCs. Receptors originate from a boy aged 2 to 10 in good health and CMV-seronegative.

The chain uses TRBV6-5 and TRBJ1-2; D is unclear. Between the trimmed V and J ends, which lost 6 bases and 8 bases, there was a span of 22 bases. Germline CDR1 reads MNHEY; CDR2 reads SVGAGI. This CDR3 has 15 amino acids. The CDR3 region has the DNA TGTGCCAGCAGCCTTAGACGGAATATAATGAGGGGCTACACCTTC. Translating it yields CASSLRRNIMRGYTF.

This chain links TRBV7-9 with TRBJ1-1, with D perhaps TRBD1 (6 bases). This CDR3 has 15 amino acids. From germline, CDR1 is SEHNR and CDR2 FQNEAQ (reference sequence). V gave up 5 bases and J gave up 6 bases, with 19 bases separating them. The CDR3 is CASSRFDRREPEAFF. The CDR3, as DNA: TGTGCCAGCAGCCGGTTTGACAGGCGAGAACCTGAAGCTTTCTTT. The variable domain in full, with the rest retrieved from reference TRBV7-9 and TRBJ1-1, is DTGVSQNPRHKITKRGQNVTFRCDPISEHNRLYWYRQTLGQGPEFLTYFQNEAQLEKSRLLSDRFSAERPKGSFSTLEIQRTEQGDSAMYLCASSRFDRREPEAFFGQGTRLTVV.

This clone was seen a single time. The V gene is TRBV9, the J gene TRBJ2-1; 9 bases are a match to TRBD2. With V trimmed by 3 bases and J by 7 bases, 11 bases remained unmatched. Germline V gene data show CDR1 as SGDLS and CDR2 as YYNGEE. This CDR3 region has 16 residues. The DNA for the CDR3 is TGTGCCAGCAGCGGAGACCTAGCGGGAAAAACGAATGAGCAGTTCTTC. Translated: CASSGDLAGKTNEQFF. The full variable domain, with the rest looked up from reference TRBV9 and TRBJ2-1, is DSGVTQTPKHLITATGQRVTLRCSPRSGDLSVYWYQQSLDQGLQFLIQYYNGEERAKGNILERFSAQQFPDLHSELNLSSLELGDSALYFCASSGDLAGKTNEQFFGPGTRLTVL.

The genes are TRBV29-1 and TRBJ1-2; TRBD1 matches 7 bases. Germline assignment: CDR1 SQVTM and CDR2 ANQGSEA. The junction had 19 bases not matched to a gene; V was cut back by 4 bases and J by 5 bases. The CDR3 runs to 17 residues. As DNA, the CDR3 is TGCAGCGTTGGCCTTGGCGGGACAGCCCTTTATTCGTATGGCTACACCTTC. Its translation is CSVGLGGTALYSYGYTF.

This chain connects TRBV5-1 to TRBJ2-2, with 9 bases fitting TRBD1. Germline V lookup: CDR1 SGHRS, CDR2 YFSETQ. The CDR3 runs to 15 residues. Trimming at V came to 2 bases and at J to 5 bases, leaving 4 bases not matched to a gene. The CDR3: CASSFRDRVTGELFF. The CDR3 nucleotides read TGCGCCAGCAGCTTCCGGGACAGGGTTACCGGGGAGCTGTTTTTT.

The chain links TRBV12-5 to TRBJ1-2; D is possibly TRBD1 (5 bases). V was cut by 0 bases and J by 6 bases, with 17 bases left in between. This CDR3 comprises 16 residues. Germline V gene data show CDR1 as LGHNT and CDR2 as FRNRAP. The chain's CDR3 is CASGLVLGGEQNGYTF. The CDR3 region has the DNA TGTGCTAGTGGTTTGGTACTTGGAGGGGAACAAAATGGCTACACCTTC. Combining the CDR3 with reference TRBV12-5 and TRBJ1-2 gives the whole variable domain DARVTQTPRHKVTEMGQEVTMRCQPILGHNTVFWYRQTMMQGLELLAYFRNRAPLDDSGMPKDRFSAEMPDATLATLKIQPSEPRDSAVYFCASGLVLGGEQNGYTFGSGTRLTVV.

The V gene is TRBV25-1, the J gene TRBJ1-1, with a possible D match to TRBD1 (5 bases). Germline loops: CDR1 MGHDK, CDR2 SYGVNS. CDR3 length equals 14 residues. V was shortened by 7 bases and J by 0 bases, with 12 bases between the two germline ends. The CDR3 DNA is TGTGCCAGCAAAAGGCAGGGCCTGAACACTGAAGCTTTCTTT. Translated, it gives CASKRQGLNTEAFF.

The chain uses TRBV6-5 and TRBJ2-1; TRBD2 matches at 13 bases. The CDR3 has 15 amino acids. The V segment lost 6 bases and the J segment 4 bases; nucleotides outside the gene matches: 3. The germline gives CDR1 MNHEY, CDR2 SVGAGI. This chain's CDR3 is CASSPGLAGYNEQFF. CDR3 sequence (DNA): TGTGCCAGCAGCCCGGGACTAGCGGGATACAATGAGCAGTTCTTC.

The rearrangement uses TRBV21-1 and TRBJ2-7; the D call TRBD2 from the table was never checked on the DNA. TRBV21-1 is labeled a pseudogene. CDR3 length: 14 amino acids. CDR3 amino acids: CASTPSGSGYEQYF. The CDR3 nucleotides are TGTGCCAGCACCCCTAGCGGGAGTGGATACGAGCAGTACTTC.

The gene calls are TRBV5-1 and TRBJ2-3; TRBD1 matches 10 bases. Germline trimming cut 4 bases from V and 5 bases from J; bases unmatched to any gene: 7. The CDR3 spans 15 residues. The V gene's germline CDR1 is SGHRS and CDR2 YFSETQ. The CDR3 sequence is CASSPTDRGEDTQYF. The CDR3 DNA sequence: TGCGCCAGCAGCCCCACGGACAGGGGGGAAGATACGCAGTATTTT.

This rearrangement joins TRBV12-5 to TRBJ2-1; no firm D call. The germline V and J ends were trimmed by 2 bases and 7 bases, with 6 bases remaining between them. In germline, CDR1 is LGHNT, CDR2 FRNRAP. This CDR3 region has 12 residues. CDR3 coding DNA: TGTGCTAGTGGTTTGCCCCCTAATGAGCAGTTCTTC. Protein product: CASGLPPNEQFF.

V and J are TRBV4-1 and TRBJ2-3; 11 bases fit TRBD2. Germline V gives CDR1 MGHRA, CDR2 YSYEKL. The CDR3 loop spans 14 amino acids. With V trimmed by 1 base and J by 14 bases, 8 bases remained unmatched. The CDR3 reads CASSQATVLAGAYF. The CDR3 nucleotides are TGCGCCAGCAGCCAAGCGACAGTACTAGCGGGAGCGTATTTT.

This clone has a handful of counts. V is TRBV7-9 and J is TRBJ1-1; no definite D call. The CDR3 totals 13 residues. Germline-derived CDR1 and CDR2 are SEHNR and FQNEAQ (reference sequence). The V and J ends lost 3 bases and 9 bases respectively, with 14 bases between them. In nucleotides, the CDR3 is TGTGCCAGCAGCTTGGTCTCTCGAGGGCAAGCTTTCTTT. Translating gives CASSLVSRGQAFF.

V gene TRBV28 combines with J gene TRBJ2-5, with D possibly matching TRBD1 (5 bases). Deletions cut 5 bases from V and 7 bases from J, with 14 bases between. Per germline, CDR1 MDHEN and CDR2 SYDVKM. The CDR3 covers 13 residues. CDR3 region: CASSDTGPGTQYF. The DNA for the CDR3 is TGTGCCAGCAGTGACACAGGTCCCGGGACCCAGTACTTC. The whole variable domain, filled in from reference TRBV28 and TRBJ2-5, reads DVKVTQSSRYLVKRTGEKVFLECVQDMDHENMFWYRQDPGLGLRLIYFSYDVKMKEKGDIPEGYSVSREKKERFSLILESASTNQTSMYLCASSDTGPGTQYFGPGTRLLVL.

The rearrangement links TRBV11-1 to TRBJ1-1; possible D gene TRBD1, 6 bases. The CDR3 sequence is 15 residues long. Germline V gene sequence: CDR1 SGHAT, CDR2 FQDESV (reference sequence). The ends were cut back, 6 bases at V and 2 bases at J, with 16 bases in the middle. This CDR3 reads CASSSGQLPNTEAFF. In DNA, the CDR3 is TGTGCCAGCAGTTCCGGACAGCTGCCAAACACTGAAGCTTTCTTT.

The chain couples TRBV5-1 to TRBJ2-3; possible D gene TRBD1, 6 bases. Per the germline V gene, CDR1 is SGHRS and CDR2 is YFSETQ. The V and J ends lost 1 base and 3 bases respectively, with 12 bases between them. The CDR3 runs to 15 residues. The CDR3 sequence: CASSLLRTETDTQYF. The DNA for the CDR3 is TGCGCCAGCAGCTTGCTTAGGACAGAAACAGATACGCAGTATTTT.

The V call is TRBV6-1, the J call TRBJ1-1; 11 bases agree with TRBD1. V lost 1 base, J lost 3 bases, and 4 bases stayed unmatched. The germline CDR1 and CDR2 sequences are MNHNS and SASEGT. This CDR3 comprises 16 residues. The CDR3 DNA sequence: TGTGCCAGCAGTGAAGTCGGGGGACAGGGGGACACTGAAGCTTTCTTT. It is translated as CASSEVGGQGDTEAFF.

The chain carries TRBV2 and TRBJ2-7; 7 nucleotides align to TRBD2. Trimming took 6 bases from V and 0 from J; bases not matched to a gene: 2. The CDR3 length is 13 residues. Germline CDR1 and CDR2: SNHLY and FYNNEI. CDR3 amino acids: CASSRTSSYEQYF. The CDR3 DNA sequence: TGTGCCAGCAGCAGGACTAGCTCCTACGAGCAGTACTTC.

The genes are TRBV14 and TRBJ1-3; the D gene is possibly TRBD1 (5 bases). The V gene's germline CDR1 is SGHDN and CDR2 FVKESK. The V gene lost 5 bases and the J gene lost 1 base, with 12 bases spanning the gap. This CDR3 is 15 amino acids long. CDR3 residues: CASSANRLSGNTIYF. CDR3 DNA: TGTGCCAGCAGCGCAAACAGGCTTTCTGGAAACACCATATATTTT.

This chain joins TRBV9 and TRBJ2-2, with 11 bases aligning to TRBD2. V dropped 2 bases and J dropped 4; count of bases not matched to a gene: 7. Germline V lookup: CDR1 SGDLS, CDR2 YYNGEE. The CDR3 is 17 amino acids. The DNA for the CDR3 is TGTGCCAGCAGCGTTACTAGCGGGAGTTTAGGCACCGGGGAGCTGTTTTTT. This codes for CASSVTSGSLGTGELFF.

This clone was counted between two and nine times. The V call is TRBV6-5, the J call TRBJ1-5; the match to TRBD1 covers 7 bases. Trimming removed 5 bases from V and 4 bases from J; junction bases left unmatched: 2. The germline V gene has CDR1 MNHEY and CDR2 SVGAGI. This CDR3 has 13 residues. CDR3 DNA sequence: TGTGCCAGCAGTCCGACAGGGAATCAGCCCCAGCATTTT. It translates to CASSPTGNQPQHF.

This rearrangement joins TRBV7-3 to TRBJ2-1; a possible D gene is TRBD1 (6 bases). The CDR3 extends over 12 amino acids. Per the germline V gene, CDR1 is SGHTA and CDR2 is FQGTGA. V was pared by 0 bases and J by 9 bases, with 6 bases between. The CDR3 protein is CASSLTGGEQFF. In DNA form, the CDR3 reads TGTGCCAGCAGCTTAACAGGGGGTGAGCAGTTCTTC.

V is TRBV10-2 and J is TRBJ2-7; D not resolved. This CDR3 spans 12 amino acids. Per germline, CDR1 WSHSY and CDR2 SAAADI. Trimming left V 3 bases short and J 6 bases short, with 9 bases between. This chain's CDR3 is CASSDRSSEQYF. The CDR3 DNA reads TGCGCCAGCAGTGATAGGAGTAGCGAGCAGTACTTC.

The gene calls are TRBV2 and TRBJ2-4; D call uncertain. The CDR3 consists of 14 residues. V was clipped by 6 bases and J by 6 bases, with 15 bases between them. Germline CDR1 is SNHLY and CDR2 is FYNNEI. CDR3 in DNA: TGTGCCAGCAGCAACCCTCTCCGAGGAAACATTCAGTACTTC. Protein product: CASSNPLRGNIQYF.

The rearrangement joins TRBV9 to TRBJ2-7, with D perhaps matching TRBD2 (7 bases). V gave up 7 bases and J gave up 0 bases, with 14 bases separating them. Looked up from germline, CDR1 is SGDLS and CDR2 is YYNGEE. There are 14 residues in the CDR3. The CDR3 DNA sequence: TGTGCCAGCTCAAAGGGGGGGATCTCCTACGAGCAGTACTTC. Its translation is CASSKGGISYEQYF.

The chain is built from TRBV11-2 and TRBJ2-1, with D maybe TRBD2 (6 bases). The CDR3 extends over 16 amino acids. Germline values: CDR1 SGHAT, CDR2 FQNNGV. V lost 1 base and J 4 bases, leaving 14 bases between the germline ends. The CDR3, as DNA: TGTGCCAGCAGCTTAGGATTGCTAGCGAATTACAATGAGCAGTTCTTC. Residues: CASSLGLLANYNEQFF.